These 2 T cell receptor beta chains came from one sample sequenced in a study of siplizumab effects on memory and regulatory T cells. Only in-frame clones appear in the TCRdb table, and some are missing; sequencing was by immunoSEQ multiplex PCR. The table includes 85,000 to 90,000 clones, more than 80% detected once. Material for sequencing was CD4+ T cells sorted from blood. The origin of the receptors is a human donor in good health.

This clone has only one observation. V usage is TRBV11-2 and J usage is TRBJ2-1; D is undetermined. Per germline, CDR1 SGHAT and CDR2 FQNNGV. V lost 5 bases and J 0 bases, leaving 17 bases between the germline ends. The CDR3 is 17 residues long. CDR3 protein: CASSKKVSAASYNEQFF. The CDR3 nucleotides read TGTGCCAGCAGCAAAAAGGTCTCGGCGGCCTCCTACAATGAGCAGTTCTTC.

The gene calls are TRBV6-6 and TRBJ1-5; 8 bases are shared with TRBD1. Unmatched junction bases numbered 8, after V lost 6 bases and J lost 7 bases. From germline, CDR1 is MNHNY and CDR2 SVGAGI (reference sequence). The CDR3 extends over 14 amino acids. The DNA of the CDR3 is TGTGCCAGCAGCACTACAGGGGGAGGGCAGCCCCAGCATTTT. Protein sequence: CASSTTGGGQPQHF.